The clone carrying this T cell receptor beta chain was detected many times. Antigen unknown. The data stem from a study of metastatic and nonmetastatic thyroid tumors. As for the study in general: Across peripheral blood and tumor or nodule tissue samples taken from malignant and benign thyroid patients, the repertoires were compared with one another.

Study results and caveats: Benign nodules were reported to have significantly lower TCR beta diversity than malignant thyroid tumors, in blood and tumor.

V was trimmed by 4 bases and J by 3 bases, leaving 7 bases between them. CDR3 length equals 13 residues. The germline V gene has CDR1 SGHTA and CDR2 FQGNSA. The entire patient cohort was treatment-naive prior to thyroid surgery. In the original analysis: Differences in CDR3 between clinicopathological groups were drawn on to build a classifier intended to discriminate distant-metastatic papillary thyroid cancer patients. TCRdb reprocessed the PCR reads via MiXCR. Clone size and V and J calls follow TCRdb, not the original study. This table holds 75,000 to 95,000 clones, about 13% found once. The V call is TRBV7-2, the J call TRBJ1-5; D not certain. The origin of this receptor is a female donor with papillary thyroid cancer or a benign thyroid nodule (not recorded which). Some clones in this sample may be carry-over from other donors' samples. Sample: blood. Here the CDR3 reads CASSSSFNQPQHF. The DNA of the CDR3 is TGTGCCAGCAGCTCCAGTTTCAATCAGCCCCAGCATTTT. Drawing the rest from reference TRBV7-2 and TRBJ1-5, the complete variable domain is GAGVSQSPSNKVTEKGKDVELRCDPISGHTALYWYRQSLGQGLEFLIYFQGNSAPDKSGLPSDRFSAERTGGSVSTLTIQRTQQEDSAVYLCASSSSFNQPQHFGDGTRLSIL.